The source of this TCR beta chain is a study of blood T cells in healthy people across ages. In this sample, this clonotype turned up a few times. Every donor contributed about 10 milliliters of peripheral blood by blood draw. Total RNA extracted from each sample amounted to at least 5 micrograms. The CDR3 covers 16 residues. Trimming pared 5 bases from V and 0 bases from J, leaving 17 bases between. Germline CDR1 is MNHNY and CDR2 is SVGAGI (reference sequence). Combining a sample-barcoded 5' primer with a J-beta primer mix, a second PCR ran for roughly 6 to 12 cycles. Sequencing recovered at least 2.5 million CDR3-containing paired-end reads from each sample. A single record per CDR3 protein comes from TCRdb applying MiXCR to the 5' RACE reads. The table lists hundreds of thousands of distinct CDR3 sequences, under 45% of them singletons.

This receptor was identified in a man in his 60s in good health. The chain carries TRBV6-6 and TRBJ2-7, with D perhaps matching TRBD1 (5 bases). The sequenced sample was blood. The CDR3: CASSPRQTSTSYEQYF. The CDR3 nucleotides read TGTGCCAGCAGTCCTCGACAGACATCGACCTCCTACGAGCAGTACTTC.